This TCR beta chain came from a study of shared clonotypes between healthy human individuals. Produced via immunoSEQ multiplex PCR; TCRdb's table is partial and in-frame only. The table records about 1.5 million clones, about 96% of them present only once. About this clone itself: Its antigen is not identified.

General study points: Represented diversity (both genetic and exposure-history) was limited by the small number of donors. Naive subsets generally had larger estimated richness than memory subsets.

Looked up from germline, CDR1 is MDHEN and CDR2 is SYDVKM. Trimming left V 5 bases short and J 2 bases short, with 8 bases between. The CDR3 is 13 amino acids. This clonotype was sampled from a young man in good health. Sequencing input: naive CD4+ T cells sorted from blood. Subset meaning: CD45RA+ positively selected. This chain uses TRBV28 with TRBJ2-3, with D unclear. CDR3 residues: CASSPFLTDTQYF. The CDR3 bases are TGTGCCAGCAGTCCCTTCCTCACAGATACGCAGTATTTT.